This TCR beta chain was profiled in a study of shared clonotypes between healthy human individuals. Whole-study findings and limits: Sequencing depth was expected to influence donor clonotype sharing.

The V end lost 5 bases, the J end lost 4 bases, and 14 bases lay between the germline ends. Germline CDR1 is LGHNT and CDR2 is FRNRAP. This CDR3 region has 15 residues. Turning to this clone: Its target is unknown.

Naive CD8 isolation took CD45RO-negative cells positively selected for CCR7 and excluded terminally differentiated effector memory CD45RA+ cells. TCRdb's copy holds only in-frame clones and misses some; the assay was immunoSEQ multiplex PCR. This sample yields 1.5 million to 2.5 million clones, of which just under 95% are seen a single time; 1.2% belongs to the top ten. V and J are TRBV12-5 and TRBJ2-2, with D possibly being TRBD1 (6 bases). Sample: naive CD8+ T cells sorted from blood. The TCR sequence derives from a man younger than 35 in good health. CDR3 sequence (DNA): TGTGCTAGTGGTGCCGGGACAACGACCACCGGGGAGCTGTTTTTT. Translation: CASGAGTTTTGELFF.